This entry concerns a single T cell receptor beta chain. The data belong to a study of cytomegalovirus exposure and HLA in healthy donors. The PCR used 60 Vbeta and 13 Jbeta primers. Profiled with immunoSEQ multiplex PCR; TCRdb holds only in-frame clones, not every one. The sample data list 100,000 to 150,000 clones. The ends were cut back, 5 bases at V and 3 bases at J, with 18 bases in the middle. The CDR3 has 16 residues. Germline assignment: CDR1 ENHRY and CDR2 SYGVKD. V is TRBV10-3 and J is TRBJ2-3, with a possible D match to TRBD2 (7 bases). Sequencing was carried out using PBMCs. This receptor was taken from a woman aged 35 to 49 in good health and CMV-seronegative. The CDR3 protein is CAISSFRGAITDTQYF. In DNA form, the CDR3 reads TGTGCCATCAGTTCCTTCCGGGGGGCCATTACAGATACGCAGTATTTT.